The 4 T cell receptor beta chains below were found in one sample sequenced in a study of T cells after yellow fever vaccination. A single record per CDR3 protein comes from TCRdb applying MiXCR to the 5' RACE reads. This table holds about 94,000 distinct CDR3 sequences, around 9.8% found once. The sample in question was CD8+ T cells not binding an NS4B(214-222) dextramer, sorted from PBMCs, obtained more than 13 days after the first yellow fever vaccination. The receptors come from a man aged 18 to 30 who received the YFV17D yellow fever vaccine.

There are a few counts of this clonotype. The chain uses TRBV5-4 and TRBJ1-2; D possibly corresponds to TRBD1 (5 bases). CDR3 size: 14 residues. From germline, CDR1 is SGHNT and CDR2 YYREEE (reference sequence). Trimming stripped 1 base from V and 5 bases from J, with 12 bases between. The CDR3 spells CASSLWGDFYGYTF. In DNA, the CDR3 is TGTGCCAGCAGCTTGTGGGGCGATTTTTATGGCTACACCTTC.

CDR3 DNA: TGTGCCAGCAGTTACTCGAGAGGGAACACTGAAGCTTTCTTT. It is translated as CASSYSRGNTEAFF. The V and J genes are TRBV6-5 and TRBJ1-1; D is unclear. With 0 bases removed from V and 1 base from J, the gap between germline ends came to 6 bases. This CDR3 has 14 residues. The germline V gene has CDR1 MNHEY and CDR2 SVGAGI.

This sequence joins TRBV30 and TRBJ2-1, with 11 bases that match TRBD2. The length of the CDR3 is 16 residues. Germline CDR1 GTSNPN, CDR2 SVGIG (reference sequence). Trimming cost V 0 bases and J 4 bases; bases outside gene matches: 5. CDR3 in amino acids: CAWSVLGTSGYNEQFF. For the CDR3, the DNA is TGTGCCTGGAGTGTACTTGGGACTAGCGGTTACAATGAGCAGTTCTTC.

There are a few counts of this clonotype. The chain has TRBV11-2 and TRBJ2-5, with D unclear. Germline CDR1 reads SGHAT; CDR2 reads FQNNGV. The CDR3 loop spans 15 amino acids. The V and J ends lost 1 base and 2 bases respectively, with 11 bases between them. Here the CDR3 reads CASSLGDIGQETQYF. CDR3 nucleotides: TGTGCCAGCAGCTTAGGAGATATAGGGCAAGAGACCCAGTACTTC.